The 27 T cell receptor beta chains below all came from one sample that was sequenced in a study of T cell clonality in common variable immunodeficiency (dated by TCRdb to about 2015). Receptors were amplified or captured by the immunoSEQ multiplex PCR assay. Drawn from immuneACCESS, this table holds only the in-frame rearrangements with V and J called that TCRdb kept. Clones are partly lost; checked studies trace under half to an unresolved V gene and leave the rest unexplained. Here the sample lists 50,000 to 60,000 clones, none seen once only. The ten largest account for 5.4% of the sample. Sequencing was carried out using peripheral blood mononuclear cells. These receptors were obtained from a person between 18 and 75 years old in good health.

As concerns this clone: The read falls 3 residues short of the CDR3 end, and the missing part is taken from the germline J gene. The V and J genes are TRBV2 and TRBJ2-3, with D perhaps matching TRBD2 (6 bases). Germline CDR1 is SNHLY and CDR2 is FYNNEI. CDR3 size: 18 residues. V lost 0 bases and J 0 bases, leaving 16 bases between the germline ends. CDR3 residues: CASSEATIPGLSTDTQYF. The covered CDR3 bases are TGTGCCAGCAGTGAAGCGACAATACCGGGACTCAGCACAGATACG.

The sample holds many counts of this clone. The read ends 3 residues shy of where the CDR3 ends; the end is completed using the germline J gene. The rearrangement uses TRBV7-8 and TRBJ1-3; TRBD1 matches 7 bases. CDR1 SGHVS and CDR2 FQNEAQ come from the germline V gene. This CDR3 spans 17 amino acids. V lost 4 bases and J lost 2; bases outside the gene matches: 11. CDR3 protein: CASSSPTLTGAGNTIYF. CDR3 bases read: TGTGCCAGCAGCTCACCCACCCTAACAGGGGCTGGAAACACC. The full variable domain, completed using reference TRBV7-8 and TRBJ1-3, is GAGVSQSPRYKVAKRGQDVALRCDPISGHVSLFWYQQALGQGPEFLTYFQNEAQLDKSGLPSDRFFAERPEGSVSTLKIQRTQQEDSAVYLCASSSPTLTGAGNTIYFGEGSWLTVV.

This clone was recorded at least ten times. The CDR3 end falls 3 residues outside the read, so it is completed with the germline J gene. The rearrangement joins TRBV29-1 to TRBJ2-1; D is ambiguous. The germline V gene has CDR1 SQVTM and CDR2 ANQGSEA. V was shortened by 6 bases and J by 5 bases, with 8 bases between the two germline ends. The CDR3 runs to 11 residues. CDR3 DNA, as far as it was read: TGCAGCGTCGTATCAGACAATGAG. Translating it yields CSVVSDNE. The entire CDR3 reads CSVVSDNEQFF.

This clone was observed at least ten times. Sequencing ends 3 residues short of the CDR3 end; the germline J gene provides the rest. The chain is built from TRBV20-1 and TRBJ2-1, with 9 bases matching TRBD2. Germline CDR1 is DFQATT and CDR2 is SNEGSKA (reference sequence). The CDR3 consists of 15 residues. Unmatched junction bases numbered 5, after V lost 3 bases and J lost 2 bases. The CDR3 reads CSARVVAGAYNEQFF. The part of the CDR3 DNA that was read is TGCAGTGCTAGGGTCGTAGCGGGGGCCTACAATGAG.

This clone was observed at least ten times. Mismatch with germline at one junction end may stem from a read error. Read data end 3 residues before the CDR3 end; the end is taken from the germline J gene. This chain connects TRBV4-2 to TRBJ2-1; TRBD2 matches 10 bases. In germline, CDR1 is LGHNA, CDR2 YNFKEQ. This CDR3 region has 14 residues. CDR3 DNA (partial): TGCGCCAGCAGCCCTTCTAGCGGGAGCTTTGAG. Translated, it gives CASSPSSGSFE. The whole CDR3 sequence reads CASSPSSGSFEQFF.

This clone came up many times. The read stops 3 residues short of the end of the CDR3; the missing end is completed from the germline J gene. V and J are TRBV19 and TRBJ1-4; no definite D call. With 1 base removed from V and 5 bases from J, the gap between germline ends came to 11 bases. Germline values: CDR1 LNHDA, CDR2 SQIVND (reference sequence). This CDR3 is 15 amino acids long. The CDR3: CASSIGRAQNEKLFF. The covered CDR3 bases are TGTGCCAGTAGTATAGGTAGGGCACAGAATGAAAAA.

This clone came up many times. CDR3 sequence: CASSQADRAKNIQYF. The DNA read from the CDR3 is TGTGCCAGCAGCCAGGCCGACAGGGCCAAAAACATT. This chain links TRBV4-2 with TRBJ2-4, with TRBD1 as a possible D gene (6 bases). Coverage ceases 3 residues before the CDR3 finishes, and the germline J gene fills in the end. The CDR3 runs 15 residues. CDR1 and CDR2 from the germline V gene are LGHNA and YNFKEQ. The ends were cut back, 3 bases at V and 1 base at J, with 10 bases in the middle.

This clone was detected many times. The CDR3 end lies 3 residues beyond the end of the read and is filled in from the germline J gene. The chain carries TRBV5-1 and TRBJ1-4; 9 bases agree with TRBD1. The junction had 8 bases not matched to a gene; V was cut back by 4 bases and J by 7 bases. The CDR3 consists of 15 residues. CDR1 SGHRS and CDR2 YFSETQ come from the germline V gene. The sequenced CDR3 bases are TGCGCCAGCAGCCCGGGGACAGGGTTTAGTGAAAAA. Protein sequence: CASSPGTGFSEK. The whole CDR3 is CASSPGTGFSEKLFF. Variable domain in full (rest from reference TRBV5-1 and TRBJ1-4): KAGVTQTPRYLIKTRGQQVTLSCSPISGHRSVSWYQQTPGQGLQFLFEYFSETQRNKGNFPGRFSGRQFSNSRSEMNVSTLELGDSALYLCASSPGTGFSEKLFFGSGTQLSVL.

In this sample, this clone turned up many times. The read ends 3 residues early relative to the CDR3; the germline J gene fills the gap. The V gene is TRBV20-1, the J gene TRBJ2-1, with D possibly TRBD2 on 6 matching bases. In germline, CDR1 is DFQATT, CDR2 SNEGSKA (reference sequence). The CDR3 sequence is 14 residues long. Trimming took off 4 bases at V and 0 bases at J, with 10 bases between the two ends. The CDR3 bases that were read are TGCAGTGCTACTAGCGAGAGCTCCTACAATGAG. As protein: CSATSESSYNE. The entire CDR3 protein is CSATSESSYNEQFF.

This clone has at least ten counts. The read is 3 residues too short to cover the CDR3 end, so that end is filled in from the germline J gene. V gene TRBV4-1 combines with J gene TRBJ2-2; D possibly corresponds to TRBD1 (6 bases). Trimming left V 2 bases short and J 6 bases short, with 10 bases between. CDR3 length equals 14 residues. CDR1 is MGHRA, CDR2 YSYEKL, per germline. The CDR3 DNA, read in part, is TGCGCCAGCAGCCAACACAGGGATTCCGGGGAG. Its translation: CASSQHRDSGE. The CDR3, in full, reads CASSQHRDSGELFF.

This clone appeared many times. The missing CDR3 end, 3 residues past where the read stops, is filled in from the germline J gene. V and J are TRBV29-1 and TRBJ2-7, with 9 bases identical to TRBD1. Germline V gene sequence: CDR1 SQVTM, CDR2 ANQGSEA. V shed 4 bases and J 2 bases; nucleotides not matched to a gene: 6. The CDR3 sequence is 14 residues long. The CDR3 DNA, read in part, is TGCAGCGTTGTAGGGACAGGGAGCACCTACGAG. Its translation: CSVVGTGSTYE. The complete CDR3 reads CSVVGTGSTYEQYF.

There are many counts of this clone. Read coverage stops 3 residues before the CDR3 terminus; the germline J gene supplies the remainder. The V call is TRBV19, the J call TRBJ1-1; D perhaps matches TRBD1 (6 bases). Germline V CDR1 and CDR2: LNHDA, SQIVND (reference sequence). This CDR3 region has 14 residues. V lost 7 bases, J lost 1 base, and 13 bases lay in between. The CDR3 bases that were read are TGTGCCAGTAAAGGGGGGGTCGGGAACACTGAA. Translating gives CASKGGVGNTE. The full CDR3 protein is CASKGGVGNTEAFF.

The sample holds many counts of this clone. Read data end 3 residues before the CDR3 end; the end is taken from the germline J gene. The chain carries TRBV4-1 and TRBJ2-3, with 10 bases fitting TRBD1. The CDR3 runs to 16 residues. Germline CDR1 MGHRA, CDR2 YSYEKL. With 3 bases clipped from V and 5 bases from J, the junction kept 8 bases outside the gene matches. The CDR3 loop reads CASSQEMTGGIDTQYF. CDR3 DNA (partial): TGCGCCAGCAGCCAGGAGATGACAGGGGGCATAGATACG.

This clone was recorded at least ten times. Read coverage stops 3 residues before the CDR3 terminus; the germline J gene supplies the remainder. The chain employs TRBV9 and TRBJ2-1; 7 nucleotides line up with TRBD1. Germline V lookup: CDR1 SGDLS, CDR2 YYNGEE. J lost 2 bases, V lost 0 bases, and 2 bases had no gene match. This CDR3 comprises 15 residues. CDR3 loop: CASSVDRGAYNEQFF. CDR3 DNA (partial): TGTGCCAGCAGCGTAGACAGGGGTGCCTACAATGAG.

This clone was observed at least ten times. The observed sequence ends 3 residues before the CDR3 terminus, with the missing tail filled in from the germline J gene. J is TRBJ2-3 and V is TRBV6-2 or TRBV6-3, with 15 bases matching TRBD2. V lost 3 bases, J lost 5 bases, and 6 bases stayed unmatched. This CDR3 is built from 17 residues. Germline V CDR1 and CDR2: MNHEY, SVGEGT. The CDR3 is CASSYPGLAGGGDTQYF. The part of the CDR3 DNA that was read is TGTGCCAGCAGTTATCCGGGACTAGCGGGAGGTGGAGATACG.

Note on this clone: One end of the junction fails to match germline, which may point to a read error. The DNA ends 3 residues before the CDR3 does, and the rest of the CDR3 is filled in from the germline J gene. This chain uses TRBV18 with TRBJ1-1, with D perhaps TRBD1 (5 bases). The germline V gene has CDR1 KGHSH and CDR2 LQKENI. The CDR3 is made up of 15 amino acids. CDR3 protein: CASPPTLLGDTEAFF. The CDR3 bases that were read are TGTGCCAGCCCACCAACGTTGCTAGGGGACACTGAA. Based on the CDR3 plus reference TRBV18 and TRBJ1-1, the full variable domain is NAGVMQNPRHLVRRRGQEARLRCSPMKGHSHVYWYRQLPEEGLKFMVYLQKENIIDESGMPKERFSAEFPKEGPSILRIQQVVRGDSAAYFCASPPTLLGDTEAFFGQGTRLTVV.

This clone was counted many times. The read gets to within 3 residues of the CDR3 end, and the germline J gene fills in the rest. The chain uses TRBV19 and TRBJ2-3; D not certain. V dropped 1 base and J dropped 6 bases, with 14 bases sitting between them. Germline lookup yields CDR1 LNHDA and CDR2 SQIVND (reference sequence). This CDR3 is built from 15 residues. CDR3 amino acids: CASSIAPAGGDTQYF. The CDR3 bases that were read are TGTGCCAGTAGTATAGCCCCGGCAGGTGGGGATACG.

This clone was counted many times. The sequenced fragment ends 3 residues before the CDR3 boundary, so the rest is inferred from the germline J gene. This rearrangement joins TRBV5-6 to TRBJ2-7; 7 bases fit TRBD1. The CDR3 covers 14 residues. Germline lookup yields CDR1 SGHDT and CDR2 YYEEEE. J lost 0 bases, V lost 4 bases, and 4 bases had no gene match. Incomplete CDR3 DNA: TGTGCCAGCAGCGGGGACAGAAGCTCCTACGAG. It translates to CASSGDRSSYE. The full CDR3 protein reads CASSGDRSSYEQYF.

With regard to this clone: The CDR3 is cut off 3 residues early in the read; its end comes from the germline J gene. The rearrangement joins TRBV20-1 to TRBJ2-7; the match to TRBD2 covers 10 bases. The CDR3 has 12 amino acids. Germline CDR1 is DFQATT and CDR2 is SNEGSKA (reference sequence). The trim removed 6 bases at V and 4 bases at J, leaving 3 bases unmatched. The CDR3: CSARTSGYEQYF. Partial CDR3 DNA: TGCAGTGCGCGGACTAGCGGTTACGAG.

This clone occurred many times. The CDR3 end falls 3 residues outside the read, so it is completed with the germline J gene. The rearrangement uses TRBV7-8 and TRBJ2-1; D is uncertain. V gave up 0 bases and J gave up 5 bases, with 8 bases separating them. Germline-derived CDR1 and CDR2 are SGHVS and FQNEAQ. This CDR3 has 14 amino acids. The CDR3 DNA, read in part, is TGTGCCAGCAGCTTAGCTGCACTGAACAATGAG. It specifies CASSLAALNNE. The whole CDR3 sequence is CASSLAALNNEQFF.

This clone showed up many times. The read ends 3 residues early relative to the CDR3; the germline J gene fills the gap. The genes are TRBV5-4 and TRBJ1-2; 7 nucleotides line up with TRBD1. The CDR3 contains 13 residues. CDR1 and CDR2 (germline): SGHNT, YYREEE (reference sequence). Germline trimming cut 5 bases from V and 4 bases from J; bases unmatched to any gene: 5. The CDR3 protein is CASRRTGPYGYTF. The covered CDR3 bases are TGTGCCAGCAGAAGGACAGGACCCTATGGC.

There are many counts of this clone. Partial CDR3 DNA: TGTGCCAGCTCGCTCCGGACAGAACTTAATTCACCC. Protein product: CASSLRTELNSP. The CDR3 in its entirety is CASSLRTELNSPLHF. The chain carries TRBV18 and TRBJ1-6; a possible D gene is TRBD1 (6 bases). The read gets to within 3 residues of the CDR3 end, and the germline J gene fills in the rest. Germline loops: CDR1 KGHSH, CDR2 LQKENI. V was shortened by 6 bases and J by 6 bases, with 15 bases between the two germline ends. The CDR3 contains 15 residues.

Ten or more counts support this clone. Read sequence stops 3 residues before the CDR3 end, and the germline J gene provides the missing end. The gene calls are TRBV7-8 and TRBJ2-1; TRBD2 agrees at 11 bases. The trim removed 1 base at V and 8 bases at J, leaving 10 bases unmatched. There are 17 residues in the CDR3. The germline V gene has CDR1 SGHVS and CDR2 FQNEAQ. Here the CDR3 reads CASSLGLAGGPRHEQFF. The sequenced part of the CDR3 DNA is TGTGCCAGCAGCTTAGGTTTAGCGGGAGGGCCTCGGCATGAG.

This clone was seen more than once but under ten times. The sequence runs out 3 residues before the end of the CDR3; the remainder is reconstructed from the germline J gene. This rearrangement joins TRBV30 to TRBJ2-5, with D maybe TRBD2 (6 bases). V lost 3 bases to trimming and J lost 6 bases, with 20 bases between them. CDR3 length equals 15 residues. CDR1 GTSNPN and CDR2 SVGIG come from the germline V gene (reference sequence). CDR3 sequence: CAWSPGLRLPKTQYF. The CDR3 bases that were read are TGTGCCTGGAGCCCGGGACTCAGGCTACCTAAGACC.

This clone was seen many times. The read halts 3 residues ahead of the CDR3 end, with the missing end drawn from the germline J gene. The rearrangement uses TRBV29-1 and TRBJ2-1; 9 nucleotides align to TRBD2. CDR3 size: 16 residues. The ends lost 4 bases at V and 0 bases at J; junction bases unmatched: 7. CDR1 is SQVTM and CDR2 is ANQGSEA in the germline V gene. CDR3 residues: CSVVWTSASSYNEQFF. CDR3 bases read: TGCAGCGTTGTCTGGACTAGCGCTAGCTCCTACAATGAG.

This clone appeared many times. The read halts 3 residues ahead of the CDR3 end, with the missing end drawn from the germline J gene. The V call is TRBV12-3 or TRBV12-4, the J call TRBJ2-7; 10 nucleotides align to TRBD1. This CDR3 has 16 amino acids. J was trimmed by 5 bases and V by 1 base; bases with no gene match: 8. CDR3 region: CASSLEVTGGQNEQYF. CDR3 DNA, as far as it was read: TGTGCCAGCAGTTTAGAGGTGACAGGGGGCCAGAACGAG.

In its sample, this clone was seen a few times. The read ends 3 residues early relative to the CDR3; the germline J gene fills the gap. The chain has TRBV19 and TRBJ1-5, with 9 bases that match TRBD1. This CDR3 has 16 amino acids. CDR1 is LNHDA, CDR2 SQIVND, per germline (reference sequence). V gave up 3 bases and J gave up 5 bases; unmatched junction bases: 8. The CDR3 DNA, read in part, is TGTGCCAGTAGTATGTCGGTCGGACAGGGGTATCAGCCC. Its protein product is CASSMSVGQGYQP. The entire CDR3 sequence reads CASSMSVGQGYQPQHF.